Listed below are T cell receptor beta chains from one sample, sequenced in a study of blood T cell repertoires in COVID-19. The protocol was immunoSEQ multiplex PCR, while the TCRdb copy is restricted to in-frame clones and leaves out a portion. The sample lists 200,000 to 250,000 clones; about 86% were seen once. The source material was peripheral blood. The receptors were sampled from a woman aged 25 to 39 who had recovered from COVID-19. Each CDR3 is given with its conserved first and last residue. The D gene is left open where the match is weak. For some rows the clone size is stated as once, few or many, or as a class when expanded; others skip it.

clone_size d_call j_call v_call cdr3_aa cdr3_nt
few NA TRBJ2-6 TRBV10-3 CAISAGTSLDSGANVLTF TGTGCCATCAGTGCTGGGACAAGTTTAGACTCTGGGGCCAACGTCCTGACTTTC
NA TRBD2 TRBJ2-1 TRBV9 CASSVAGESNEQFF TGTGCCAGCAGCGTGGCGGGGGAGAGCAATGAGCAGTTCTTC
NA NA TRBJ2-4 TRBV7-9 CASSLAAGNIQYF TGTGCCAGCAGCTTAGCGGCGGGGAACATTCAGTACTTC
NA NA TRBJ2-6 TRBV19 CAILTGNFSGANVLTF TGTGCCATCTTGACAGGTAACTTCTCTGGGGCCAACGTCCTGACTTTC
NA TRBD2 TRBJ2-5 TRBV6-2/TRBV6-3 CASSFGTSGAHETQYF TGTGCCAGCAGTTTCGGGACTAGCGGGGCACATGAGACCCAGTACTTC
NA NA TRBJ1-1 TRBV5-1 CASSLGQRLQINTEAFF TGCGCCAGCAGCTTGGGACAGCGTCTCCAGATAAACACTGAAGCTTTCTTT
NA NA TRBJ1-6 TRBV5-1 CASSLVAQGDYNSPLHF TGCGCCAGCAGCTTGGTAGCTCAGGGCGATTATAATTCACCCCTCCACTTT
NA TRBD1 TRBJ1-5 TRBV6-5 CASGWTGDSNQPQHF TGTGCCAGCGGGTGGACAGGGGATAGCAATCAGCCCCAGCATTTT
NA NA TRBJ1-6 TRBV30 CAWSEQGNSPLHF TGTGCCTGGAGTGAACAGGGTAATTCACCCCTCCACTTT
NA NA TRBJ2-2 TRBV9 CASSAEPDTGELFF TGTGCCAGCAGCGCCGAGCCTGATACCGGGGAGCTGTTTTTT
NA NA TRBJ2-2 TRBV6-5 CASPKGDLNTGELFF TGTGCCAGCCCAAAGGGGGACCTGAACACCGGGGAGCTGTTTTTT
NA TRBD1 TRBJ1-3 TRBV15 CATKKGARNTIYF TGTGCCACCAAGAAGGGGGCTAGAAACACCATATATTTT
NA TRBD1 TRBJ1-1 TRBV5-1 CASSLGVSWTGGGTEAFF TGCGCCAGCAGCTTGGGTGTTTCCTGGACAGGGGGCGGGACTGAAGCTTTCTTT
once NA TRBJ1-2 TRBV6-5 CASSYSDSNYGYTF TGTGCCAGCAGTTACTCCGACAGTAACTATGGCTACACCTTC
NA TRBD1 TRBJ1-1 TRBV6-2/TRBV6-3 CASSHSDRARTEAFF TGTGCCAGCAGTCACTCCGACAGGGCTCGAACTGAAGCTTTCTTT
NA NA TRBJ2-6 TRBV19 CASSLMSGANVLTF TGTGCCAGTAGTCTTATGTCCGGGGCCAACGTCCTGACTTTC
NA TRBD1 TRBJ2-7 TRBV4-1 CASSQGQGAGDEQYF TGCGCCAGCAGCCAAGGACAGGGAGCTGGAGACGAGCAGTACTTC
NA NA TRBJ2-2 TRBV5-1 CASSLARPTGELFF TGCGCCAGCAGCTTGGCCCGTCCGACCGGGGAGCTGTTTTTT
once TRBD2 TRBJ2-1 TRBV19 CASSTGTSGGPRYNEQFF TGTGCCAGTAGTACCGGGACTAGCGGGGGGCCACGATACAATGAGCAGTTCTTC
NA NA TRBJ2-2 TRBV29-1 CSVPSPTHTGELFF TGCAGCGTCCCCAGTCCCACGCACACCGGGGAGCTGTTTTTT
NA NA TRBJ2-1 TRBV14 CASSLVGRGPSYNEQFF TGTGCCAGCAGCCTCGTCGGGCGGGGTCCATCCTACAATGAGCAGTTCTTC
NA TRBD1 TRBJ1-1 TRBV2 CASSLDRGEAFF TGTGCCAGCAGCCTGGACAGGGGGGAAGCTTTCTTT
NA NA TRBJ1-2 TRBV4-3 CASSQVGIPGSVGYTF TGCGCCAGCAGCCAAGTCGGGATCCCGGGGTCCGTTGGCTACACCTTC
NA TRBD1 TRBJ1-1 TRBV3-1/TRBV3-2 CASSQVDRTGEAFF TGTGCCAGCAGCCAAGTGGACAGGACAGGCGAAGCTTTCTTT
NA TRBD2 TRBJ2-3 TRBV28 CASSLIAGGLADTQYF TGTGCCAGCAGTTTAATAGCGGGGGGGCTGGCAGATACGCAGTATTTT
NA NA TRBJ2-2 TRBV27 CASSPIWPGELFF TGTGCCAGCAGCCCGATATGGCCCGGGGAGCTGTTTTTT
NA NA TRBJ2-7 TRBV5-1 CASSLSASAYEQYF TGCGCCAGCAGCTTGTCGGCTAGCGCCTACGAGCAGTACTTC
once TRBD1 TRBJ1-1 TRBV5-1 CASRRQGARSDTEAFF TGCGCCAGCAGACGACAGGGGGCGCGGTCGGACACTGAAGCTTTCTTT
once NA TRBJ1-4 TRBV14 CASSPFGEGWTNEKLFF TGTGCCAGCAGCCCCTTCGGGGAAGGATGGACTAATGAAAAACTGTTTTTT
few TRBD1 TRBJ1-6 TRBV7-9 CASSLWTGGSGSPLHF TGTGCCAGCAGCCTCTGGACAGGGGGATCGGGTTCACCCCTCCACTTT
NA NA TRBJ1-1 TRBV5-4 CASSWDITEAFF TGTGCCAGCAGTTGGGACATCACTGAAGCTTTCTTT
NA NA TRBJ1-4 TRBV19 CASSILGGMTNEKLFF TGTGCCAGTAGTATACTGGGGGGAATGACTAATGAAAAACTGTTTTTT
NA TRBD1 TRBJ1-4 TRBV23-1 CASTGQGATNEKLFF TGCGCCAGCACCGGACAGGGGGCAACTAATGAAAAACTGTTTTTT
NA TRBD2 TRBJ2-3 TRBV5-1 CASSPGGAESTDTQYF TGCGCCAGCAGCCCCGGGGGGGCCGAGAGCACAGATACGCAGTATTTT
NA TRBD2 TRBJ2-7 TRBV7-8 CASTPTSGRSYEQYF TGTGCCAGCACACCGACTAGCGGGCGCTCCTACGAGCAGTACTTC
NA TRBD1 TRBJ2-7 TRBV18 CASSPTTGMDYEQYF TGTGCCAGCTCACCTACGACAGGGATGGACTACGAGCAGTACTTC
NA TRBD1 TRBJ2-7 TRBV18 CASSPIGQGPYEQYF TGTGCCAGCTCACCAATTGGACAGGGGCCCTACGAGCAGTACTTC
NA TRBD2 TRBJ2-3 TRBV15 CATSRDRRTSGERNTDTQYF TGTGCCACCAGCAGAGATCGACGGACTAGCGGGGAAAGAAACACAGATACGCAGTATTTT
NA TRBD1 TRBJ1-1 TRBV6-5 CASSEGQGTNTEAFF TGTGCCAGCAGCGAGGGACAGGGCACGAACACTGAAGCTTTCTTT
NA TRBD1 TRBJ2-7 TRBV23-1 CASSQRTGGNEQYF TGCGCCAGCAGTCAGCGGACAGGGGGCAACGAGCAGTACTTC
NA TRBD1 TRBJ1-2 TRBV6-5 CASGRQGPGYTF TGTGCCAGTGGGAGACAGGGGCCTGGCTACACCTTC
NA TRBD1 TRBJ1-1 TRBV5-5 CASSVFTGVNTEAFF TGTGCCAGCAGCGTATTCACAGGGGTGAACACTGAAGCTTTCTTT
NA NA TRBJ2-5 TRBV11-3 CASSLDVRETQYF TGTGCCAGCAGCTTAGATGTGCGGGAGACCCAGTACTTC
NA NA TRBJ2-3 TRBV6-6 CASTQEGRWADTQYF TGTGCCAGCACCCAAGAGGGGAGGTGGGCAGATACGCAGTATTTT
NA NA TRBJ1-3 TRBV24-1 CATSDLVGGGSGNTIYF TGTGCCACCAGTGATTTGGTCGGGGGAGGCTCTGGAAACACCATATATTTT
NA NA TRBJ2-1 TRBV29-1 CSVVGSFSNEQFF TGCAGCGTTGTTGGCAGTTTCTCCAATGAGCAGTTCTTC
NA NA TRBJ1-2 TRBV5-1 CASSLNAGPGGYTF TGCGCCAGCAGCTTGAACGCAGGGCCTGGAGGCTACACCTTC
NA NA TRBJ2-5 TRBV5-4 CASSLPSGHGVGETQYF TGTGCCAGCAGCCTACCTAGTGGACATGGTGTGGGGGAGACCCAGTACTTC
once NA TRBJ1-2 TRBV2 CASSPPLVRGNGYTF TGTGCCAGCAGTCCACCCCTGGTTAGGGGTAATGGCTACACCTTC
NA NA TRBJ1-1 TRBV9 CASSTQGAGGTEAFF TGTGCCAGCAGCACACAAGGAGCGGGGGGCACTGAAGCTTTCTTT
NA TRBD2 TRBJ2-5 TRBV23-1 CASRPREGEETQYF TGCGCCAGCAGACCCCGGGAGGGGGAAGAGACCCAGTACTTC
NA NA TRBJ2-7 TRBV6-2/TRBV6-3 CASSYGASYEQYF TGTGCCAGCAGTTACGGGGCCTCGTACGAGCAGTACTTC
NA TRBD2 TRBJ2-1 TRBV18 CASSPSGGVNNEQFF TGTGCCAGCTCACCTAGCGGGGGGGTGAACAATGAGCAGTTCTTC
NA NA TRBJ1-5 TRBV2 CASSRQASNQPQHF TGTGCCAGCAGTAGACAGGCCAGCAATCAGCCCCAGCATTTT
NA TRBD1 TRBJ1-2 TRBV5-4 CASSLARTGDGYTF TGTGCCAGCAGCTTGGCCAGGACAGGGGATGGCTACACCTTC
NA TRBD1 TRBJ1-1 TRBV7-6 CASSYRTGTGMNTEAFF TGTGCCAGCAGCTACCGAACCGGGACAGGAATGAACACTGAAGCTTTCTTT
NA TRBD2 TRBJ2-3 TRBV3-1/TRBV3-2 CASSLSGGGTDTQYF TGTGCCAGCAGCCTCAGCGGGGGTGGCACAGATACGCAGTATTTT